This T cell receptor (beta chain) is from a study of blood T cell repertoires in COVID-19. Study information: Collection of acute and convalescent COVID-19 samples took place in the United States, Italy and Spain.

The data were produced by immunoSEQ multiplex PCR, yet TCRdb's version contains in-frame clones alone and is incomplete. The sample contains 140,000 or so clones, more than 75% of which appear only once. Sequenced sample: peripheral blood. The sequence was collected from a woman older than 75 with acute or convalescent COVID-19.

CDR3 sequence (DNA): TGTGCCAGCAGTGATTTTGCAGTAAAGAACACTGAAGCTTTCTTT. Translating gives CASSDFAVKNTEAFF. The chain couples TRBV6-1 to TRBJ1-1; D unclear. V was pared by 3 bases and J by 1 base, with 12 bases between. The CDR3 runs 15 residues. Per germline, CDR1 MNHNS and CDR2 SASEGT.